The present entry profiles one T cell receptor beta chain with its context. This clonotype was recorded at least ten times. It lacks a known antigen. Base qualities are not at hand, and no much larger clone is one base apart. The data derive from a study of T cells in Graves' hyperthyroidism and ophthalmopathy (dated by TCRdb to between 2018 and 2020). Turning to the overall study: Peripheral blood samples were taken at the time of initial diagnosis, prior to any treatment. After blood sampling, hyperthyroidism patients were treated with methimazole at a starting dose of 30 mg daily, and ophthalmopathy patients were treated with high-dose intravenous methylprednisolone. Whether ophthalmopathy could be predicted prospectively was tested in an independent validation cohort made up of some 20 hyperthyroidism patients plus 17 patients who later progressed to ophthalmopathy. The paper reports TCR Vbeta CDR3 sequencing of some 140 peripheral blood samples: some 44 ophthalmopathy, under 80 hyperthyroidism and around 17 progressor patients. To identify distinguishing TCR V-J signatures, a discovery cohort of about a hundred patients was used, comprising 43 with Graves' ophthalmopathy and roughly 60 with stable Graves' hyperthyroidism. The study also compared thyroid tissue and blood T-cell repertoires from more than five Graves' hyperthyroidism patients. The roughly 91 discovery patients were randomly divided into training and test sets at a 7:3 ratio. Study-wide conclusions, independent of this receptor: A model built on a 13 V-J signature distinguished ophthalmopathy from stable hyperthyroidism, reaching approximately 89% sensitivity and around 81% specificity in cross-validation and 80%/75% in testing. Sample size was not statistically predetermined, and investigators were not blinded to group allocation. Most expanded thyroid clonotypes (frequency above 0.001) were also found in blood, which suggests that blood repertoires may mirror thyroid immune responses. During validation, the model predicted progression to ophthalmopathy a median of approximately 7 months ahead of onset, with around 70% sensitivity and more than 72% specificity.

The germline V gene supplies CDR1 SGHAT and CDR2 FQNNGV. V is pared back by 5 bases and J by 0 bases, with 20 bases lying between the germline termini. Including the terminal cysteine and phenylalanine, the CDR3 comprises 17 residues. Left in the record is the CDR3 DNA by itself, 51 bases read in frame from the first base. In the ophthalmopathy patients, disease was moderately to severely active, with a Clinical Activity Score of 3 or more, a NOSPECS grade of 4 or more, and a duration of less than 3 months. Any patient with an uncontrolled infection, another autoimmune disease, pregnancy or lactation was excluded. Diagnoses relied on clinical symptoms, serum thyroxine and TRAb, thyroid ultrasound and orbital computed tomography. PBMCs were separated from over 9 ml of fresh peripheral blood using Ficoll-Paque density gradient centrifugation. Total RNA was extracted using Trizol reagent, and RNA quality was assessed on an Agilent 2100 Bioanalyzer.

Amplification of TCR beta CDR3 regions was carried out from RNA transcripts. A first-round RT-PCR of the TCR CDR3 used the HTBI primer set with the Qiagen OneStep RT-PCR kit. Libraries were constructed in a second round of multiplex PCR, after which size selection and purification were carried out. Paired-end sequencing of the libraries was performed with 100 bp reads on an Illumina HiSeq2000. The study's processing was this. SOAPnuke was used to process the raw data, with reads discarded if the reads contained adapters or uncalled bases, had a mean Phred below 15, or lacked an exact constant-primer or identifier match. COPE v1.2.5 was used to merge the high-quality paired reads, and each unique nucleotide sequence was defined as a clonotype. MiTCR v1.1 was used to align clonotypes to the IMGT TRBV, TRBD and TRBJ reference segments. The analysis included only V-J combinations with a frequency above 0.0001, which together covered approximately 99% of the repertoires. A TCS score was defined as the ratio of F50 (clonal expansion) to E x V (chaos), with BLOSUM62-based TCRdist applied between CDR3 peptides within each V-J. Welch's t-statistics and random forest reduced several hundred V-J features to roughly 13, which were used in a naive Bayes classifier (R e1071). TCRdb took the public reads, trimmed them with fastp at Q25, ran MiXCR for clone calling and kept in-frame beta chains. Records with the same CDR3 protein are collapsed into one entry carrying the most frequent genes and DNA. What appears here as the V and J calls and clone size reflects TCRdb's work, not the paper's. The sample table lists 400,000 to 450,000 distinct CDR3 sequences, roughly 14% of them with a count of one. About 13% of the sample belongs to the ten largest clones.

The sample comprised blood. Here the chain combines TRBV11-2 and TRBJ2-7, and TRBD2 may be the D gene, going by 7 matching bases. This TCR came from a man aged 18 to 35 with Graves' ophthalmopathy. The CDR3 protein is CASSLGGGGSSSYEQYF. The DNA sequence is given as TGTGCCAGCAGCCTAGGGGGGGGCGGGTCAAGCTCCTACGAGCAGTACTTC.